This T cell receptor beta chain comes out of a study of glioma-infiltrating T cells after dendritic cell vaccination. The germline gives CDR1 SGHRS, CDR2 YFSETQ. J lost 1 base, V lost 3 bases, and 2 bases had no gene match. The CDR3 length is 15 residues. The time point: after dendritic cell vaccination, including at tumor progression/relapse. Assay: immunoSEQ multiplex PCR; the TCRdb copy retains only in-frame clones and omits some. The sample holds over 80,000 clones, approximately 80% seen once. The chain is built from TRBV5-1 and TRBJ2-5, with 11 bases that match TRBD2. This TCR was sampled from a human donor with glioblastoma. This specimen consisted of blood, obtained after dendritic cell vaccination. The CDR3 loop is CASSSGTSGQETQYF. The DNA of the CDR3 is TGCGCCAGCAGCTCCGGGACTAGCGGCCAAGAGACCCAGTACTTC.